This T cell receptor beta chain was sequenced in a study of neoadjuvant anti-PD-1 for oral cavity cancer. This clone occurred once. Per germline, CDR1 SEHNR and CDR2 FQNEAQ (reference sequence). The length of the CDR3 is 12 residues. The V and J ends lost 4 bases and 6 bases respectively, with 10 bases between them. As for time point: after neoadjuvant nivolumab, at surgical resection. These newly diagnosed stage II-IVA oral cavity squamous cell carcinoma patients had no prior systemic or radiation treatment. These oral cavity squamous cell carcinomas were HPV-negative and locally advanced. No culture or expansion preceded analysis of these blood cells. Blood libraries mostly used approximately 450 ng genomic DNA, six replicates each. The table came from immunoSEQ multiplex PCR; TCRdb's copy has only in-frame clones and leaves some out. The repertoire holds 68,000 or so clones, with 70% to 90% as singletons.

The sample here was PBMCs, taken after nivolumab (anti-PD-1) treatment. This chain joins TRBV7-9 and TRBJ2-7; D is possibly TRBD1 (7 bases). The receptor's source is a person aged 35-80 years with oral cavity squamous cell carcinoma. The CDR3 here is CASSSQGGEQYF. Written as DNA, the CDR3 is TGTGCCAGCAGCTCTCAGGGGGGCGAGCAGTACTTC.